The source of this TCR beta chain is a study of OX40 agonist ivuxolimab in advanced cancers. Whole-study context: Those treated in dose escalation had hepatocellular carcinoma, melanoma, renal cell cancer or head and neck cancer. Among those treated, three patients had partial responses, one with hepatocellular carcinoma and two with cutaneous melanoma.

Comments on this clone: Its antigen is undetermined.

Study findings and constraints: Blood T cells, both CD4+ and CD8+, expanded clonally by week 6 at 0.1 to 3.0 mg/kg.

Per germline, CDR1 SGHTA and CDR2 FQGTGA. V gave up 1 base and J gave up 3 bases, with 10 bases separating them. This CDR3 comprises 15 residues. On cycle 4 day 1 and cycle 7 day 1, as well as at baseline, blood was sampled. Sequencing was performed with immunoSEQ multiplex PCR; in TCRdb, only in-frame clones are kept and a portion is missing. The table records approximately 52,000 clones, roughly 86% of them present only once. The V and J genes are TRBV7-3 and TRBJ2-1; D remains unclear. Sequencing used CD4+ or CD8+ T cells sorted from blood, obtained in a trial of the OX40 agonist ivuxolimab. The TCR originated in an adult with an advanced solid tumor such as melanoma, head and neck, liver or kidney cancer. The CDR3, as DNA: TGTGCCAGCAGCTTAAGTGTGGGCAGCTACAATGAGCAGTTCTTC. Its translation: CASSLSVGSYNEQFF.